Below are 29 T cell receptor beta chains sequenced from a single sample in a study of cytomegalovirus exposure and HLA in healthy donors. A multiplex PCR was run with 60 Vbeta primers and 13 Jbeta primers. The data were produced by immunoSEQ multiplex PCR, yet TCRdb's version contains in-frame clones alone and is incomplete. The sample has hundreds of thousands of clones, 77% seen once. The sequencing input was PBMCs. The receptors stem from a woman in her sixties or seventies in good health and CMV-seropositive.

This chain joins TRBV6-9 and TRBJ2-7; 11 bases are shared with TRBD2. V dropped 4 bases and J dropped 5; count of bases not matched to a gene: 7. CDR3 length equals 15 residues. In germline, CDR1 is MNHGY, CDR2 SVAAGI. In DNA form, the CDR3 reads TGTGCCAGCAGTTCCATAGCGGGAGGGCCTAACGAGCAGTACTTC. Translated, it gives CASSSIAGGPNEQYF.

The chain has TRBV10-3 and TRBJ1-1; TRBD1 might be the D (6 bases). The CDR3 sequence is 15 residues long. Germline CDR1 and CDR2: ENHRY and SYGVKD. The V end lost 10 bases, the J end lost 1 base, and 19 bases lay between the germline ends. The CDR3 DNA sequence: TGTGCCACCCAGAGGTCAGGGGCGTCGAACACTGAAGCTTTCTTT. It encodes CATQRSGASNTEAFF.

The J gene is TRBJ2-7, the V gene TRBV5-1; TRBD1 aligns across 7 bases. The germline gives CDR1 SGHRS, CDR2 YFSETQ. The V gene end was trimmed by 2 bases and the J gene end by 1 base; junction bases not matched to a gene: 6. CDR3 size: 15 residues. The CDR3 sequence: CASSFDRAGSYEQYF. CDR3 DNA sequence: TGCGCCAGCAGCTTCGACAGGGCTGGGTCCTACGAGCAGTACTTC.

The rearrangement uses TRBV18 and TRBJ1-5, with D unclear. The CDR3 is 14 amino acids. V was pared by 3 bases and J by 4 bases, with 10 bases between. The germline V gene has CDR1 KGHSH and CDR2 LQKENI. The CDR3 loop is CASSPASANQPQHF. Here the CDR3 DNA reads TGTGCCAGCTCACCGGCGAGCGCTAATCAGCCCCAGCATTTT.

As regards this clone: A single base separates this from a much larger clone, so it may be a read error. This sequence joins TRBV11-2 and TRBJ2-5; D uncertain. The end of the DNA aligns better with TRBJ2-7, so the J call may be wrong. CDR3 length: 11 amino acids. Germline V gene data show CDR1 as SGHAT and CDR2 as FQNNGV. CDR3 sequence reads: CASSLHYEQYF. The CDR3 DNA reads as TGTGCCAGCAGCCTGCACTACGAGCAGTACTTC.

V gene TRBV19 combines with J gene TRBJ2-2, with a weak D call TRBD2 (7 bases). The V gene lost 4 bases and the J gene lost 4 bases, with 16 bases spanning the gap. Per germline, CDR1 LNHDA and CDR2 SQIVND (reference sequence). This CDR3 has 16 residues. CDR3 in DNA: TGTGCCAGTAGTACCCTCGGCGGGGGCGGCACCGGGGAGCTGTTTTTT. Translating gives CASSTLGGGGTGELFF.

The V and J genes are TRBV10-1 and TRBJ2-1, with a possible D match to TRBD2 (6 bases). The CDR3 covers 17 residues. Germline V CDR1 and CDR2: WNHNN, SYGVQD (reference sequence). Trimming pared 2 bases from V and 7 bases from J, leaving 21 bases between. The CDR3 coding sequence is TGCGCCAGCAGTGAGCCGAGCCCGCTAGCGAGTTGGAATGAGCAGTTCTTC. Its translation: CASSEPSPLASWNEQFF.

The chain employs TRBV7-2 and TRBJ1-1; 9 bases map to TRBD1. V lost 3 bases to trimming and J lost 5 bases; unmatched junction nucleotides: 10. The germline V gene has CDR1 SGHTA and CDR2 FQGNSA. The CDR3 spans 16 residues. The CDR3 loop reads CASSLGTGSGGTEAFF. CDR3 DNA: TGTGCCAGCAGCTTGGGGACAGGGTCCGGAGGTACTGAAGCTTTCTTT. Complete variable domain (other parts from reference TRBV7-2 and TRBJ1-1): GAGVSQSPSNKVTEKGKDVELRCDPISGHTALYWYRQSLGQGLEFLIYFQGNSAPDKSGLPSDRFSAERTGGSVSTLTIQRTQQEDSAVYLCASSLGTGSGGTEAFFGQGTRLTVV.

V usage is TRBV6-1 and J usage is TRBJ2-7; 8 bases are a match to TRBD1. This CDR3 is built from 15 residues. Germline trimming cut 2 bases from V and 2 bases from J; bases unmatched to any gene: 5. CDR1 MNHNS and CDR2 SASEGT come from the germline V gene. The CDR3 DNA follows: TGTGCCAGCAGTGAATCAACAGGGGGGACCTACGAGCAGTACTTC. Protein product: CASSESTGGTYEQYF.

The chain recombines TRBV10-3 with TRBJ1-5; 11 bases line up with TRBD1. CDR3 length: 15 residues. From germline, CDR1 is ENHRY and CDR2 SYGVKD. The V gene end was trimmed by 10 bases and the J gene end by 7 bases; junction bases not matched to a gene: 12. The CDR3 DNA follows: TGTGCCACCCGGCCCGGGGGACAGGGGGACCAGCCCCAGCATTTT. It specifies CATRPGGQGDQPQHF.

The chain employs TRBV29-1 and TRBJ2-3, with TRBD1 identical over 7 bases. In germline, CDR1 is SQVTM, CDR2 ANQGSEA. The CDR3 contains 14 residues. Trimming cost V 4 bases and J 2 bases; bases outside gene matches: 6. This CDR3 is CSVVPGQHTDTQYF. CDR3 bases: TGCAGCGTTGTCCCGGGACAGCACACAGATACGCAGTATTTT.

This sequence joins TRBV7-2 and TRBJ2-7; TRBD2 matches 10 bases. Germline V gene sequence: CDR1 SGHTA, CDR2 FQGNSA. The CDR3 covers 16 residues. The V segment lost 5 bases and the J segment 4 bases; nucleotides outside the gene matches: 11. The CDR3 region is CASSQLSSGGTYEQYF. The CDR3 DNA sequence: TGTGCCAGCAGCCAACTGTCTAGCGGGGGTACTTACGAGCAGTACTTC.

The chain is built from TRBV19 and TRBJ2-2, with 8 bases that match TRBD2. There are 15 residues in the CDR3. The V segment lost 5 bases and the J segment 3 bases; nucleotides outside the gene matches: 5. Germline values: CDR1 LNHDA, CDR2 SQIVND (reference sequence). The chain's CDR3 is CASSALADHTGELFF. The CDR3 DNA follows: TGTGCCAGTAGTGCACTAGCGGACCACACCGGGGAGCTGTTTTTT.

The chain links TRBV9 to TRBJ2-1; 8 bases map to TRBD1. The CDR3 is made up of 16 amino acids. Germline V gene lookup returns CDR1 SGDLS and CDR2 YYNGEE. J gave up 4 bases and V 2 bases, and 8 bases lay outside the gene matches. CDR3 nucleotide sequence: TGTGCCAGCAGCGTGCAACTCGACAGGGGTTACAATGAGCAGTTCTTC. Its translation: CASSVQLDRGYNEQFF.

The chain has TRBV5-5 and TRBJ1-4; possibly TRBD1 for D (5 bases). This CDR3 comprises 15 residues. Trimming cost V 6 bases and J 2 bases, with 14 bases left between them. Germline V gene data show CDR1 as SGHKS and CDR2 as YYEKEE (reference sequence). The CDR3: CASTPGGRTNEKLFF. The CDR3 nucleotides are TGTGCCAGCACCCCCGGGGGACGGACTAATGAAAAACTGTTTTTT.

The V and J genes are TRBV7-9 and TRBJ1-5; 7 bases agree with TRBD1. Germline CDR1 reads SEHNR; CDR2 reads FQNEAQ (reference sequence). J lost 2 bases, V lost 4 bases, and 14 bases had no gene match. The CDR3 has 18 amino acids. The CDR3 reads CASSSPGTAGSGNQPQHF. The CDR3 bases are TGTGCCAGCAGCTCCCCCGGGACAGCAGGCAGCGGCAATCAGCCCCAGCATTTT. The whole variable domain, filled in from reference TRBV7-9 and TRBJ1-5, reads DTGVSQNPRHKITKRGQNVTFRCDPISEHNRLYWYRQTLGQGPEFLTYFQNEAQLEKSRLLSDRFSAERPKGSFSTLEIQRTEQGDSAMYLCASSSPGTAGSGNQPQHFGDGTRLSIL.

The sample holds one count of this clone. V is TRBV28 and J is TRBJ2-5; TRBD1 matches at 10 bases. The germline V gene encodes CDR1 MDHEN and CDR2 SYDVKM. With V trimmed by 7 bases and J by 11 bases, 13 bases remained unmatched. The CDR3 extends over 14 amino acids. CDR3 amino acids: CASTPGQGRGEQYF. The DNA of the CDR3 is TGTGCCAGCACCCCGGGACAGGGGAGAGGTGAGCAGTACTTC. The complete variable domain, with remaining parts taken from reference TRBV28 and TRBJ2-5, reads DVKVTQSSRYLVKRTGEKVFLECVQDMDHENMFWYRQDPGLGLRLIYFSYDVKMKEKGDIPEGYSVSREKKERFSLILESASTNQTSMYLCASTPGQGRGEQYFGPGTRLLVL.

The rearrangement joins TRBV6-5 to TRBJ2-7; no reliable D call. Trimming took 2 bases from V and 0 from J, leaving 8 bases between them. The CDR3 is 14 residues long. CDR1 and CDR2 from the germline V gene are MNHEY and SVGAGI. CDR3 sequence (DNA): TGTGCCAGCAGTTACGTAGGCGGCTCCTACGAGCAGTACTTC. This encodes CASSYVGGSYEQYF.

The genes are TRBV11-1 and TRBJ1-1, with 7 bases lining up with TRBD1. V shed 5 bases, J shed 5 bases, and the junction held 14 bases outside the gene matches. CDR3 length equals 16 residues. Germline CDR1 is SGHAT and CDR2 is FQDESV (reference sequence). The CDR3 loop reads CASSPRDSGRRTEAFF. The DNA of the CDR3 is TGTGCCAGCAGCCCTCGGGACAGCGGGAGAAGGACTGAAGCTTTCTTT.

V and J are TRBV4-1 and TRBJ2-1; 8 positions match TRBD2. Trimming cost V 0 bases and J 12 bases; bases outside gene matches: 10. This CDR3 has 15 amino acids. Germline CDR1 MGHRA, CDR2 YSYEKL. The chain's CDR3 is CASSQEGGTRRTQFF. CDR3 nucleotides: TGCGCCAGCAGCCAAGAAGGAGGGACTAGGAGAACGCAGTTCTTC.

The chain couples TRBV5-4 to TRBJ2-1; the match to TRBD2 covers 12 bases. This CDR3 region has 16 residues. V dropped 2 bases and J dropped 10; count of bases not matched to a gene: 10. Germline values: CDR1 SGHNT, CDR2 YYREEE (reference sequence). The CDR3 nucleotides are TGTGCCAGCAGCTTTCCATCTAGCGGGGGGGCCCCCGAGCAGTTCTTC. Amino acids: CASSFPSSGGAPEQFF.

This chain's CDR3 is CASSPSDRAVDYGYTF. CDR3 in DNA: TGTGCCAGCAGCCCCTCCGACAGAGCCGTCGACTATGGCTACACCTTC. The gene calls are TRBV9 and TRBJ1-2; D is perhaps TRBD1 (5 bases). Trimming stripped 4 bases from V and 3 bases from J, with 19 bases between. Germline CDR1 reads SGDLS; CDR2 reads YYNGEE. The CDR3 runs to 16 residues.

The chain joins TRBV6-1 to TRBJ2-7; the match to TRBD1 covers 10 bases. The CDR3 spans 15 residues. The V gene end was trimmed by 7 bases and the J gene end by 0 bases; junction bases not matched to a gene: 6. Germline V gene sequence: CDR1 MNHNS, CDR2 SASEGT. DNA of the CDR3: TGTGCCAGCATTCTTGGGACAGGGGTCTCCTACGAGCAGTACTTC. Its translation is CASILGTGVSYEQYF.

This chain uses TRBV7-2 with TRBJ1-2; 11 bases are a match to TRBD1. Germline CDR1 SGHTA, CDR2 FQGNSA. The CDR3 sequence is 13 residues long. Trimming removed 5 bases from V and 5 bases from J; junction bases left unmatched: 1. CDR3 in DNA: TGTGCCAGCAGCGGGACAGGGGGATATGGCTACACCTTC. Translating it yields CASSGTGGYGYTF.

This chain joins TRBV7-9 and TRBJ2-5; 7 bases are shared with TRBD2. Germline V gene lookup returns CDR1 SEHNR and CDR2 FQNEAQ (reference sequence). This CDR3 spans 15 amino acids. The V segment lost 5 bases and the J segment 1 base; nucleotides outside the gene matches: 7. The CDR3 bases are TGTGCCAGCAGCCCGGTTAGCGGGCCCCAAGAGACCCAGTACTTC. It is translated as CASSPVSGPQETQYF.

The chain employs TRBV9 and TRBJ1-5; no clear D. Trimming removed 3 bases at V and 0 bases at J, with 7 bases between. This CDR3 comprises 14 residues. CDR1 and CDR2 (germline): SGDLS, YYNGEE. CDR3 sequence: CASSGTSSNQPQHF. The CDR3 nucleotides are TGTGCCAGCAGCGGAACAAGTAGCAATCAGCCCCAGCATTTT.

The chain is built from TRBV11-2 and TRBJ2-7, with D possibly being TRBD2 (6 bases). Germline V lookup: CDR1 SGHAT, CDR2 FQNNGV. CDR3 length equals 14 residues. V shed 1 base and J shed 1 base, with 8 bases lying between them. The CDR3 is CASSLGRGSYEQYF. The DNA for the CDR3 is TGTGCCAGCAGCTTAGGCCGGGGGTCCTACGAGCAGTACTTC. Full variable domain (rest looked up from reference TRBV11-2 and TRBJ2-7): EAGVAQSPRYKIIEKRQSVAFWCNPISGHATLYWYQQILGQGPKLLIQFQNNGVVDDSQLPKDRFSAERLKGVDSTLKIQPAKLEDSAVYLCASSLGRGSYEQYFGPGTRLTVT.

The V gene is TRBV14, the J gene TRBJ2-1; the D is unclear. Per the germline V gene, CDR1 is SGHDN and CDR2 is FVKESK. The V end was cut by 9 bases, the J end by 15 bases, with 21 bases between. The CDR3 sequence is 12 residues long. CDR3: CARRRPPSPAFF. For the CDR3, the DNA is TGTGCCAGGAGGCGACCCCCCTCCCCCGCGTTCTTC.

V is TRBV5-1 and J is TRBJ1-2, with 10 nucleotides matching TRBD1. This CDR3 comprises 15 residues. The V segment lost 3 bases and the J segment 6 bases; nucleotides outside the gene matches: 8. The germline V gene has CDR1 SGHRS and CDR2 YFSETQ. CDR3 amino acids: CASSYRQGARDGYTF. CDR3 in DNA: TGCGCCAGCAGCTACCGACAGGGGGCGCGGGATGGCTACACCTTC. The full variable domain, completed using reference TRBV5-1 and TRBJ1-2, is KAGVTQTPRYLIKTRGQQVTLSCSPISGHRSVSWYQQTPGQGLQFLFEYFSETQRNKGNFPGRFSGRQFSNSRSEMNVSTLELGDSALYLCASSYRQGARDGYTFGSGTRLTVV.